This TCR beta chain is drawn from a study of blood T cell repertoires in COVID-19. Study-wide background: T cells, B-cell-depleted T cells, or PBMCs supplied cDNA or gDNA.

The CDR3 sequence is 18 residues long. The germline CDR1 and CDR2 sequences are SNHLY and FYNNEI. Trimming removed 6 bases at V and 0 bases at J, with 22 bases between. Participants came from about two dozen US areas, aged roughly 18 to 100 years. Source study methods: Reference gene primer amplification yielded estimated nucleated cell counts. The data were produced by immunoSEQ multiplex PCR, yet TCRdb's version contains in-frame clones alone and is incomplete. The D gene and trimming were derived from the DNA, and the V and J assignments and clone size from that table. The sample carries a few hundred thousand clones, 90% recorded once.

The V gene is TRBV2, the J gene TRBJ2-3; perhaps TRBD1 as D (5 bases). The clonotype originates from a woman aged 18-35 years with acute COVID-19. The sample was PBMCs or T cells enriched from blood (not recorded which). The CDR3 DNA is TGTGCCAGCAGCCTTAGGGGTCGACGGCCTACTAGCACAGATACGCAGTATTTT. Its protein is CASSLRGRRPTSTDTQYF.